This T cell receptor beta chain appears in the sequencing data of a study of T cells in Graves' hyperthyroidism and ophthalmopathy. Study in general: At initial diagnosis, before any treatment had begun, peripheral blood was obtained.

This clonotype was picked up many times. Its antigen is unknown. Graves' hyperthyroidism was deemed stable given no ophthalmopathy progression within 18 months. The CDR3 regions of TCR beta were amplified from RNA transcripts. During a first-round RT-PCR of the TCR CDR3, the HTBI primer set was used. TCRdb reanalysed the multiplex PCR reads using MiXCR and keeps one entry per CDR3 protein. The table lists fewer than 400,000 distinct CDR3 sequences, 20% to 30% of them singletons. Whole-study findings and limits: Blood samples included most of the expanded thyroid clonotypes exceeding 0.001.

Material: blood. This TCR came from a man aged 50 to 59 with Graves' hyperthyroidism.

CDR3 nucleotides: TGTGCCAGCAGTTACTCGCGGGGGAGGGCCCATGAAGCTTTCTTT. Its protein is CASSYSRGRAHEAFF. J is TRBJ1-1 and V is TRBV28; a possible D gene is TRBD1 (5 bases). Germline V gives CDR1 MDHEN, CDR2 SYDVKM. The V and J ends lost 4 bases and 7 bases respectively, with 19 bases between them. This CDR3 has 15 residues.